This T cell receptor beta chain appears in the sequencing data of a study of identical twins. There are 14 residues in the CDR3. The germline V gene has CDR1 MGHRA and CDR2 YSYEKL. V shed 1 base and J shed 5 bases, with 9 bases lying between them. Details on this clonotype: Its antigen remains unidentified.

MiXCR was run by TCRdb on the 5' RACE reads, yielding one entry per CDR3 protein. The sample lists a few hundred thousand distinct CDR3 sequences; roughly 18% were seen once. The study's findings and limits: In monozygotic twins, models underestimated the sharing of out-of-frame TCR alpha.

The gene calls are TRBV4-1 and TRBJ2-1; D is ambiguous. The sequencing sample was made of naive T cells sorted from blood. The receptor was derived from a man aged 45 to 65 in good health. CDR3 sequence: CASSQVGDHNEQFF. The DNA for the CDR3 is TGCGCCAGCAGCCAAGTGGGCGATCACAATGAGCAGTTCTTC.